This entry is about one T cell receptor (beta chain). Its target is not known. Profiled with immunoSEQ multiplex PCR; TCRdb holds only in-frame clones, not every one. The table has approximately 2,000,000 clones, roughly 92% seen once. This sample was taken from a study of shared clonotypes between healthy human individuals. Across the study: A few men and a couple of women, aged 18 to 49, were donors. Each donor's CD8 memory used one plate, CD8 naive two, each CD4 subset three. Overall study findings and caveats: Across four donors, naive CD4 shared roughly 5%, naive CD8 around 4%, memory CD4 roughly 2.4%, memory CD8 0.4%. Generation probabilities of non-shared clonotypes were lower (relative to those shared by all four donors).

The CDR3 sequence is 12 residues long. Germline CDR1 MNHNS, CDR2 SASEGT. With 2 bases clipped from V and 14 bases from J, the junction kept 5 bases outside the gene matches. The chain is built from TRBV6-1 and TRBJ2-4; the match to TRBD1 covers 8 bases. The sample taken for sequencing was naive CD4+ T cells from PBMCs. Documented subset: CD45RA+ positively selected. The TCR originated in a young man in good health. Some clones in this sample may be carry-over from other donors' samples. The CDR3 sequence: CASSELGQEEYF. In DNA, the CDR3 is TGTGCCAGCAGTGAACTGGGACAGGAGGAGTACTTC.